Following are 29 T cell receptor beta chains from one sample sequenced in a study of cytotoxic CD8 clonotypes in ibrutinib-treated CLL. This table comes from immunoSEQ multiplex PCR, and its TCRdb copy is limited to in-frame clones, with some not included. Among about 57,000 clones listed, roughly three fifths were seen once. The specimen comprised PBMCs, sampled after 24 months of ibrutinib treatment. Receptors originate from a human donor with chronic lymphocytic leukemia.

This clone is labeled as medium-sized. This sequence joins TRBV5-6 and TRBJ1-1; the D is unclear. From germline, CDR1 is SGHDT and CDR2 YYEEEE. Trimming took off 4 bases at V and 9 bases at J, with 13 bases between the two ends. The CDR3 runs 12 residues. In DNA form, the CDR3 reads TGTGCCAGCAGCGCGGACCCAAGCAAAGCTTTCTTT. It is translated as CASSADPSKAFF.

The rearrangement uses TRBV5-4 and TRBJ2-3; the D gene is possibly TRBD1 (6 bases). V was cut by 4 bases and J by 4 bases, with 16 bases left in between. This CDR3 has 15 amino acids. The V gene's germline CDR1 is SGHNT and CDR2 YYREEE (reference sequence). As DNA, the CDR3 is TGTGCCAGCAGCCCGACTTTACAGGGCGCAGATACGCAGTATTTT. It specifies CASSPTLQGADTQYF.

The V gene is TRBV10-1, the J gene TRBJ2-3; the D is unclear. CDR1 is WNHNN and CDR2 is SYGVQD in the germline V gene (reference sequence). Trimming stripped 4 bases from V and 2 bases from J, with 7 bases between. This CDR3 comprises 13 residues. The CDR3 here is CASSGTNTDTQYF. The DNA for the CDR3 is TGCGCCAGCAGTGGTACCAACACAGATACGCAGTATTTT.

The CDR3 sequence is CSATGAGGETQYF. CDR3 in DNA: TGCAGCGCCACTGGGGCGGGGGGGGAGACCCAGTACTTC. The rearrangement links TRBV29-1 to TRBJ2-5, with TRBD2 identical over 9 bases. Trimming took 7 bases from V and 5 from J; bases not matched to a gene: 8. Germline values: CDR1 SQVTM, CDR2 ANQGSEA. CDR3 size: 13 residues.

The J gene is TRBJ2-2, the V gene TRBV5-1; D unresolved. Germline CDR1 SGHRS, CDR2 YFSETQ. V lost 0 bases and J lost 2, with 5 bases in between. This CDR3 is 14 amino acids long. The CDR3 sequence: CASSLVGNTGELFF. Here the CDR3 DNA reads TGCGCCAGCAGCTTGGTGGGCAACACCGGGGAGCTGTTTTTT.

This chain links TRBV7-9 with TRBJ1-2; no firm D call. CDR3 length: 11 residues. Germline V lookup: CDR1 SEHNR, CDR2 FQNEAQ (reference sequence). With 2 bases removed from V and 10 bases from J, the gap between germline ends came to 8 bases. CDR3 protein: CASSLLSDYTF. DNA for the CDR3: TGTGCCAGCAGCTTACTATCGGACTACACCTTC.

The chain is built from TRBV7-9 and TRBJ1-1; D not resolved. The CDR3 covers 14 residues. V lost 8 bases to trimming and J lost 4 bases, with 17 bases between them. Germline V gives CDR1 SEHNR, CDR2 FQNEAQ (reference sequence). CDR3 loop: CASSLLGQSTEAFF. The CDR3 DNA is TGTGCCAGCTCTCTTTTGGGTCAATCCACTGAAGCTTTCTTT.

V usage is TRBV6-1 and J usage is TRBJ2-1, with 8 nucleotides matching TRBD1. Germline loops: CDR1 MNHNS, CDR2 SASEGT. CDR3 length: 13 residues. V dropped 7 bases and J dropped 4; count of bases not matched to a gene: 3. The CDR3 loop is CASTRTGYNEQFF. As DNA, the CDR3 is TGTGCCAGCACCCGGACAGGGTACAATGAGCAGTTCTTC.

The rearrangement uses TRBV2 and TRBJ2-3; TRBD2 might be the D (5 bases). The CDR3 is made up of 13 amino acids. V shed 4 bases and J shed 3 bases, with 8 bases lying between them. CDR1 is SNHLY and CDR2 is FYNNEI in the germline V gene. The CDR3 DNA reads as TGTGCCAGCAGTGCGGGGAGTACAGATACGCAGTATTTT. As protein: CASSAGSTDTQYF.

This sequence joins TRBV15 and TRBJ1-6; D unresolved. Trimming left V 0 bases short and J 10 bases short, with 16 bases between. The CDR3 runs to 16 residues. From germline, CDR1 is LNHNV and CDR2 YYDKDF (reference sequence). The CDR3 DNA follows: TGTGCCACCAGCAGAGAGGACCCGGCTATGTGGTCACCCCTCCACTTT. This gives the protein CATSREDPAMWSPLHF.

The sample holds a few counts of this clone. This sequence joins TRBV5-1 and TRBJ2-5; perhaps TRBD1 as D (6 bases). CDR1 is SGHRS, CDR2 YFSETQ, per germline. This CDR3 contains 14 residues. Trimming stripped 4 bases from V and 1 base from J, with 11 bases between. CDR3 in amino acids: CASSGTGIQETQYF. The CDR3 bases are TGCGCCAGCAGCGGAACAGGGATCCAAGAGACCCAGTACTTC. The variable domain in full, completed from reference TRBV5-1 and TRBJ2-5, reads KAGVTQTPRYLIKTRGQQVTLSCSPISGHRSVSWYQQTPGQGLQFLFEYFSETQRNKGNFPGRFSGRQFSNSRSEMNVSTLELGDSALYLCASSGTGIQETQYFGPGTRLLVL.

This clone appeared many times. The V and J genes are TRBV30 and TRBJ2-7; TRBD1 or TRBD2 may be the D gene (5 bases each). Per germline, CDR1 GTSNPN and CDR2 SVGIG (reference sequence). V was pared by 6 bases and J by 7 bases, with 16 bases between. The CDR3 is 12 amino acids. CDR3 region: CACRDGDIEQYF. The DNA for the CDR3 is TGTGCCTGCCGGGACGGAGACATTGAGCAGTACTTC.

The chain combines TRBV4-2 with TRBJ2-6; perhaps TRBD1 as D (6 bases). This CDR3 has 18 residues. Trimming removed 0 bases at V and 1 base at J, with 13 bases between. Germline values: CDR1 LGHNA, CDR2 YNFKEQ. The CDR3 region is CASSQDNARGSGANVLTF. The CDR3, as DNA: TGTGCCAGCAGCCAAGATAACGCAAGGGGGTCTGGGGCCAACGTCCTGACTTTC.

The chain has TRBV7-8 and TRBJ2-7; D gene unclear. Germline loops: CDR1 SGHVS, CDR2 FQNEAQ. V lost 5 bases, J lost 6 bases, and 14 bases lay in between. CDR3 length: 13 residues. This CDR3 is CASSTLGPGEQYV. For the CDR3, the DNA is TGTGCCAGCAGCACGCTTGGGCCTGGCGAGCAGTACGTC.

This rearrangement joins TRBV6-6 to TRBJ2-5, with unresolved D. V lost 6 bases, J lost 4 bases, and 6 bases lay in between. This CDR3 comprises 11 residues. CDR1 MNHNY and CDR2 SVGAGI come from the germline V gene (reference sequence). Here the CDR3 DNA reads TGTGCCAGCAGCCTGGGAGAGACCCAGTACTTC. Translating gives CASSLGETQYF.

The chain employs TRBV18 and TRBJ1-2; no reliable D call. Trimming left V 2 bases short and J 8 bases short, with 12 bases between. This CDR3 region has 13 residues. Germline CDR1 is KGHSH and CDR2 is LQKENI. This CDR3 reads CASSPMNQGGYTF. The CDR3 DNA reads TGTGCCAGCTCACCAATGAATCAAGGGGGCTACACCTTC.

Written as DNA, the CDR3 is TGTGCCAGCAGCTTGATCGGACAGGGGGTGTCAGATACGCAGTATTTT. It specifies CASSLIGQGVSDTQYF. This chain uses TRBV5-6 with TRBJ2-3, with TRBD1 matching 10 bases. This CDR3 comprises 16 residues. Per the germline V gene, CDR1 is SGHDT and CDR2 is YYEEEE. V was pared by 1 base and J by 4 bases, with 6 bases of the junction left unmatched. The entire variable domain, with the rest obtained from reference TRBV5-6 and TRBJ2-3, is as follows: DAGVTQSPTHLIKTRGQQVTLRCSPKSGHDTVSWYQQALGQGPQFIFQYYEEEERQRGNFPDRFSGHQFPNYSSELNVNALLLGDSALYLCASSLIGQGVSDTQYFGPGTRLTVL.

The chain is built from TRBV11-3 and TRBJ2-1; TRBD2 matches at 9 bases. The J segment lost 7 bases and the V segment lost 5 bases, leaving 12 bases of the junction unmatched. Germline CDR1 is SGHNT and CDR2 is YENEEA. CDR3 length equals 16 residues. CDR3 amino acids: CASSPGGLAGLNEQFF. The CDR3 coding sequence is TGTGCCAGCAGCCCCGGAGGGCTAGCGGGGTTAAATGAGCAGTTCTTC.

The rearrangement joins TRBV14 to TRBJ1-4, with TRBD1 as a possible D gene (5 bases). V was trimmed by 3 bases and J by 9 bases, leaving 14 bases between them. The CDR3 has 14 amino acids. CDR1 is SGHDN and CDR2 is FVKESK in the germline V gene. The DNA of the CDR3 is TGTGCCAGCAGCCAGTCGGCAGGGTGGAAAAAACTGTTTTTT. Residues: CASSQSAGWKKLFF.

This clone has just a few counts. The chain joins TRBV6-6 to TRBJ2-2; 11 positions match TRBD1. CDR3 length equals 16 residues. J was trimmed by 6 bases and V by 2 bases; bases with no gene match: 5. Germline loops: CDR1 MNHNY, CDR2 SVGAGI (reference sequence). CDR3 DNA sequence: TGTGCCAGCAGTTACCCGGGACAGGGGGGCCCCGGGGAGCTGTTTTTT. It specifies CASSYPGQGGPGELFF.

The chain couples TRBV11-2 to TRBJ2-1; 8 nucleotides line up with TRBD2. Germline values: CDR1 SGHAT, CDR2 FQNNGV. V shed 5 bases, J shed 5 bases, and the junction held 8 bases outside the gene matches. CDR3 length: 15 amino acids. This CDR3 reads CASSISGSLNNEQFF. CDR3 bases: TGTGCCAGCAGCATAAGCGGGAGTCTGAACAATGAGCAGTTCTTC.

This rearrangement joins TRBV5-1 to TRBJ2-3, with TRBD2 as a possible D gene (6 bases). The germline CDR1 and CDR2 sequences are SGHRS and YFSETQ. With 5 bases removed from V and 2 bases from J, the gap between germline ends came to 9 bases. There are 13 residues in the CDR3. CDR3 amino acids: CASREGPTDTQYF. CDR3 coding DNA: TGCGCCAGCAGGGAGGGACCCACAGATACGCAGTATTTT.

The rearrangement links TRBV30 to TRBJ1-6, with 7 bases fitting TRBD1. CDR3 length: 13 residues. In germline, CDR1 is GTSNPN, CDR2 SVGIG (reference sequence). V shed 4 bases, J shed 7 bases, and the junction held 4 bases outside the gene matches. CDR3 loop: CAWKGAANSPLHF. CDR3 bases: TGTGCCTGGAAGGGGGCAGCAAATTCACCCCTCCACTTT.

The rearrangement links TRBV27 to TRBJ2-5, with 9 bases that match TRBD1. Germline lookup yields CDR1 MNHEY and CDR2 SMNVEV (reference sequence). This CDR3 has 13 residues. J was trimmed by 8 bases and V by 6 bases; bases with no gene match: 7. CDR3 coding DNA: TGTGCCAGCAGGGACCGGGACAGGGTAACCCAGTACTTC. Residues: CASRDRDRVTQYF.

Here the CDR3 reads CASSSGQLLYEQYV. The CDR3 DNA follows: TGTGCCAGCAGTAGCGGACAACTCCTATACGAGCAGTACGTC. The chain uses TRBV2 and TRBJ2-7; tentatively, D is TRBD1 or TRBD2 (5 bases each). The V and J ends lost 5 bases and 4 bases respectively, with 15 bases between them. The CDR3 consists of 14 residues. Looked up from germline, CDR1 is SNHLY and CDR2 is FYNNEI.

The CDR3 bases are TGTGCCAGCAGCGTCGATCCGGGACGGTCCTACGAGCAGTACTTC. It codes for CASSVDPGRSYEQYF. The chain employs TRBV9 and TRBJ2-7; D may match TRBD1 or TRBD2 (5 bases each). The V gene lost 2 bases and the J gene lost 1 base, with 13 bases spanning the gap. CDR3 length: 15 amino acids. Germline V gene data show CDR1 as SGDLS and CDR2 as YYNGEE.

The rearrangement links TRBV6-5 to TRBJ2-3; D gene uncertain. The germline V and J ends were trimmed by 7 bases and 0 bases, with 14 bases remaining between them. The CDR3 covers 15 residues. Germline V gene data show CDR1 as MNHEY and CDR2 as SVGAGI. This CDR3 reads CASIIRAGSTDTQYF. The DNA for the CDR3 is TGTGCCAGCATCATACGAGCAGGAAGCACAGATACGCAGTATTTT.

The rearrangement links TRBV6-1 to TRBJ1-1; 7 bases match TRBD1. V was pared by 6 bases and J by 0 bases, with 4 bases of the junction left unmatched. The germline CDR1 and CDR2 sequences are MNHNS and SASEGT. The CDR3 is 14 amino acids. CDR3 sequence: CASRSGTVNTEAFF. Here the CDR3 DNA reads TGTGCCAGCAGGTCCGGGACAGTGAACACTGAAGCTTTCTTT.

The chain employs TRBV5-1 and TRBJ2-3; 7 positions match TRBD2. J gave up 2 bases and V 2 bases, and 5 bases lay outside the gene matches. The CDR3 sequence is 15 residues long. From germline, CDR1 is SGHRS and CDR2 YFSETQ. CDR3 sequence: CASSFGGGPTDTQYF. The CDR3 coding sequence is TGCGCCAGCAGCTTCGGCGGGGGACCCACAGATACGCAGTATTTT.